The sequence of this T cell receptor (beta chain) was determined in a study of blood T cell repertoires in COVID-19. The overall study: Samples came from the United States, Italy and Spain, spanning acute and convalescent COVID-19. From T cells, B-cell-depleted T cells, or PBMCs came the material, which was cDNA or gDNA.

Germline values: CDR1 LNHNV, CDR2 YYDKDF (reference sequence). The CDR3 extends over 16 amino acids. V dropped 4 bases and J dropped 3 bases, with 13 bases sitting between them. The authors' processing: Amplification with reference gene primers provided the estimates of nucleated cell counts. Profiled with immunoSEQ multiplex PCR; TCRdb holds only in-frame clones, not every one. V and J calls and clone size come straight from that table; D and trimming were deduced from the DNA. Altogether roughly 280,000 clones are present, about 85% being singletons, with the ten largest covering 2.2%. The chain is built from TRBV15 and TRBJ1-6; D might be TRBD1 (5 bases). Specimen: peripheral blood. The TCR was taken from a woman in her fifties or sixties who had recovered from COVID-19. DNA for the CDR3: TGTGCCACCAGCAATGGGTCAGGGCTCTATAATTCACCCCTCCACTTT. It is translated as CATSNGSGLYNSPLHF.